This TCR beta chain was documented in a study of draining lymph node invasion in breast cancer (dated by TCRdb to 2019 to 2021). About the study as a whole: A separate targeted assay used bulk TCR-beta CDR3 sequencing to compare sorted memory regulatory T cells with memory conventional CD4 T cells across breast cancer tissues. From every patient, the primary tumor plus matched non-invaded and tumor-invaded tumor-draining lymph nodes were collected, and both Treg and Tconv subsets were profiled. The separate targeted TCR sequencing included lymph nodes from five patients, and primary tumors were also sequenced for most of those five patients.

The research as a whole found: TCRs shared between Treg and Tconv subsets were regarded as suggestive, but not proof, of a common clonal origin. Per tissue, roughly 14-22% of Treg TCRs were found to be shared with Tconvs, and this sharing was interpreted as suggesting peripheral Treg induction. Data could not resolve whether Treg conversion occurred in a given organ or whether converted Tregs recirculated between nodes and tumor. Some clones from the top 100 tumor clones were found in both invaded and non-invaded nodes, which suggests recirculation between the tumor and the draining nodes. Tracking of the top-100 tumor clones could be carried out in just a couple of patients. In the targeted TCR-seq data, Tregs appeared more clonally expanded than Tconvs in all tissues, and both subsets were less diverse in tumor than lymph nodes.

Library method: bulk RNA-seq. The run used an Illumina HiSeq 2500. The authors processed their data as follows. In the separate targeted TCR-seq dataset, CDR3 sequences were extracted from raw reads and quantified using MiXCR version 2.1.5 with default parameters. TCR-beta clones in the separate targeted TCR-seq dataset were defined according to the combination of V gene, J gene and CDR3 sequence. For the separate targeted TCR-seq dataset, clones with fewer than three counts were filtered out, after which only the 90% most strongly expressed clones in each sample were kept. In the separate targeted TCR-seq dataset, Treg-Tconv overlap was computed as shared clones divided by total Treg clones per tissue, times 100. TCRdb reprocessing: public reads trimmed at Q25 with fastp, clones called with MiXCR, in-frame beta chains kept. Identical CDR3 proteins give one entry, which carries the most common genes and DNA. The V and J calls and clone size come from TCRdb's table, not from the authors' own analysis. This sample holds about 320 distinct CDR3 sequences; more than 20% were observed only once. The top ten hold around 20% of the sample.

A word on this clonotype: Which antigen it targets is not known. Base qualities were left out, and no much larger clone turns up one base away.

CDR1 and CDR2 were assigned from the germline V gene as LGHNA and YNFKEQ. The junction carries 11 bases between V and J, which are trimmed by 4 bases and 4 bases respectively. Spanning cysteine to phenylalanine, the CDR3 consists of 15 amino acids. Only CDR3 DNA is held: 45 bases, read in frame from base 1. Memory regulatory T cells were sorted as CD4+ CD45RA- CD25high cells. Before staining and sorting, T cells were pre-enriched using a Miltenyi Pan T Cell isolation kit. Immunohistochemistry for estrogen receptor, progesterone receptor, HER2 and Ki-67 was used to characterize the primary tumors. Fresh surgical tissue was processed within a few hours after surgery by cutting into small fragments. Tissue fragments were enzymatically digested with Liberase TL plus DNase for 20 minutes and filtered through a 40-micrometer strainer. After DAPI live/dead staining, cells were sorted on a BD FACS Aria II at about 98-99% purity. The sorted cells were lysed in TCL buffer, and a Norgen Single Cell RNA purification kit, including DNase treatment, was used to purify the RNA.

The rearranged segments are TRBV4-2 and TRBJ2-6, with TRBD2 tentatively as D gene (7 bases match). The sequenced material came from sorted memory Tregs from the tumor. The cell subset or site label, read with the paper, signifies: CD45RA-negative sorted CD4+ T cells (memory Tconv or effector/memory Treg). The clonotype originates from a female donor with luminal breast cancer. The CDR3 sequence is CASSPGGQGANVLTF. The DNA reads as follows: TGTGCCAGCAGCCCCGGGGGGCAAGGGGCCAACGTCCTGACTTTC.